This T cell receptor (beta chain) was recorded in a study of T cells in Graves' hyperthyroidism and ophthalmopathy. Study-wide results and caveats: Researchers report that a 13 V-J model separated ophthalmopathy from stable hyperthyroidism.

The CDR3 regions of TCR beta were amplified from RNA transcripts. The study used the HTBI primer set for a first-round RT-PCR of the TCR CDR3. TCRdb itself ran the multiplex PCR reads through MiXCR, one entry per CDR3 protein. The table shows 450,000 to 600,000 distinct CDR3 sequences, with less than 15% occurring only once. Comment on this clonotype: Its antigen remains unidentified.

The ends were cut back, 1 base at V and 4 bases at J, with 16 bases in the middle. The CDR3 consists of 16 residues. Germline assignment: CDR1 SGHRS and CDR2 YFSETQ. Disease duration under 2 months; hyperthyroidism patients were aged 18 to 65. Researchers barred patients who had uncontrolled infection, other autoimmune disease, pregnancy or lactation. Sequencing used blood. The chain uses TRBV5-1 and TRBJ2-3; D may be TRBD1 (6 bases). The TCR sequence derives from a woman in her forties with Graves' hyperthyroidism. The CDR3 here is CASSLQLGARADTQYF. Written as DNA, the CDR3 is TGCGCCAGCAGCTTGCAATTGGGGGCGCGGGCAGATACGCAGTATTTT. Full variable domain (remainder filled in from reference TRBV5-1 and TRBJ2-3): KAGVTQTPRYLIKTRGQQVTLSCSPISGHRSVSWYQQTPGQGLQFLFEYFSETQRNKGNFPGRFSGRQFSNSRSEMNVSTLELGDSALYLCASSLQLGARADTQYFGPGTRLTVL.